This is a list of T cell receptor beta chains from one sample in a study of blood T cells in healthy people across ages. MiXCR was run by TCRdb on the 5' RACE reads, yielding one entry per CDR3 protein. The sample consists of 730,000 or so distinct CDR3 sequences, 35% to 45% of them appearing once. Sequenced material: blood. Receptors originate from a woman in her sixties or seventies in good health. CDR3s include the opening cysteine and the closing phenylalanine or tryptophan.

V gene: TRBV7-2; CDR3 length: 15; CDR3 protein: CASNRWGGATYEQYF
V gene: TRBV9; CDR3 length: 16; CDR3 protein: CASSELAGGDTGELFF
V gene: TRBV7-9; CDR3 length: 15; CDR3 protein: CASSPITSLRETQYF
V gene: TRBV7-8; CDR3 length: 17; CDR3 protein: CASSFGGGWEAYNEQFF
V gene: TRBV12-3/TRBV12-4; CDR3 length: 15; CDR3 protein: CASKTGLAVYNEQFF
V gene: TRBV20-1; CDR3 length: 15; CDR3 protein: CSTSPGLAGGYELFF
V gene: TRBV29-1; CDR3 length: 14; CDR3 protein: CSVDTTGAQETQYF
V gene: TRBV21-1; CDR3 length: 16; CDR3 protein: CASKPWVAHINNEQFF
V gene: TRBV6-2/TRBV6-3; CDR3 length: 12; CDR3 protein: CASSLIRGEQYF
V gene: TRBV7-9; CDR3 length: 17; CDR3 protein: CASSLFGSQVLYNEQFF
V gene: TRBV11-1; CDR3 length: 13; CDR3 protein: CASSFDGGETQYF
V gene: TRBV5-5; CDR3 length: 14; CDR3 protein: CASSFQPRGAEAFF
V gene: TRBV7-3; CDR3 length: 13; CDR3 protein: CASSDDRGETQYF
V gene: TRBV3-1; CDR3 length: 18; CDR3 protein: CASSPRGGRVVVNTEAFF
V gene: TRBV6-1; CDR3 length: 14; CDR3 protein: CASDYGATNEKLFF
V gene: TRBV28; CDR3 length: 15; CDR3 protein: CASSLLVAGQETQYF
V gene: TRBV6-1; CDR3 length: 12; CDR3 protein: CARGDRAYGYTF
V gene: TRBV29-1; CDR3 length: 13; CDR3 protein: CSSDGGRQETQYF
V gene: TRBV11-2; CDR3 length: 15; CDR3 protein: CASSTQGQRKETQYF
V gene: TRBV10-3; CDR3 length: 17; CDR3 protein: CAISESLGQGAKQPQHF
V gene: TRBV7-2; CDR3 length: 15; CDR3 protein: CASSLAERSGNTIYF
V gene: TRBV7-9; CDR3 length: 14; CDR3 protein: CASSLTTSNYGYTF
V gene: TRBV9; CDR3 length: 13; CDR3 protein: CASTDTVSYGHTF
V gene: TRBV12-3/TRBV12-4; CDR3 length: 16; CDR3 protein: CASSFGGSGRAYEQYF
V gene: TRBV6-2/TRBV6-3; CDR3 length: 15; CDR3 protein: CASSYVAGVSDTQYF
V gene: TRBV20-1; CDR3 length: 15; CDR3 protein: CSATQGGPLRETQYF
V gene: TRBV5-1; CDR3 length: 15; CDR3 protein: CASSLDPDHNEKLFF
V gene: TRBV3-1; CDR3 length: 11; CDR3 protein: CASSQSGEQYF
V gene: TRBV6-1; CDR3 length: 14; CDR3 protein: CASSPSREPDTQYF
V gene: TRBV7-9; CDR3 length: 12; CDR3 protein: CATDREGYGYTF
V gene: TRBV20-1; CDR3 length: 15; CDR3 protein: CSARPTSGRSEAQYF
V gene: TRBV20-1; CDR3 length: 13; CDR3 protein: CSASMGHVDEQFF
V gene: TRBV7-2; CDR3 length: 15; CDR3 protein: CASSPSRETHNEQYF
V gene: TRBV7-2; CDR3 length: 15; CDR3 protein: CASSFGRNSNQPQHF
V gene: TRBV18; CDR3 length: 14; CDR3 protein: CASSQPPGSYEQYF
V gene: TRBV20-1; CDR3 length: 14; CDR3 protein: CSARDPGQGLQQYF
V gene: TRBV4-3; CDR3 length: 16; CDR3 protein: CASSQGATGEDNEQYF
V gene: TRBV6-6; CDR3 length: 16; CDR3 protein: CASSQGLAGTTDTQYF
V gene: TRBV20-1; CDR3 length: 15; CDR3 protein: CSARDNPTPNQPQHF
V gene: TRBV7-2; CDR3 length: 14; CDR3 protein: CASSFIIGSNEQYF
V gene: TRBV9; CDR3 length: 18; CDR3 protein: CASSTSTPTDRGGYGYTF
V gene: TRBV20-1; CDR3 length: 13; CDR3 protein: CSANGLAGAEQFF
V gene: TRBV10-3; CDR3 length: 13; CDR3 protein: CAISRADVYEQYF
V gene: TRBV11-3; CDR3 length: 15; CDR3 protein: CASSMGGLSTDTQYF
V gene: TRBV6-5; CDR3 length: 15; CDR3 protein: CASSYQGYPYNEQFF
V gene: TRBV12-3/TRBV12-4; CDR3 length: 12; CDR3 protein: CAISDEVTEAFF
V gene: TRBV3-1; CDR3 length: 12; CDR3 protein: CASNDPGGEQYF
V gene: TRBV6-5; CDR3 length: 13; CDR3 protein: CASKRTGNEKLFF
V gene: TRBV6-2/TRBV6-3; CDR3 length: 16; CDR3 protein: CASEAGSTLGNQPQHF
V gene: TRBV10-3; CDR3 length: 12; CDR3 protein: CAISGGGDEQYF
V gene: TRBV25-1; CDR3 length: 13; CDR3 protein: CASSDPFADTQYF
V gene: TRBV3-1; CDR3 length: 13; CDR3 protein: CASRRQGEDGYTF
V gene: TRBV29-1; CDR3 length: 13; CDR3 protein: CSVRRTSDEEQFF
V gene: TRBV20-1; CDR3 length: 12; CDR3 protein: CSAIKPPNEQYF